A selection of T cell receptor beta chains follows, all from one sample in a study of blood T cell repertoires in COVID-19. Some clones are missing from TCRdb's copy, which holds only in-frame ones; the method was immunoSEQ multiplex PCR. The sample has 200,000 to 300,000 clones, roughly 89% seen once; the top ten hold 1.5%. The specimen was peripheral blood. Receptors were obtained from a woman in her 40s who had recovered from COVID-19. CDR3s include the opening cysteine and the closing phenylalanine or tryptophan. A D gene is named only where the DNA matches it firmly. Size is omitted from some rows. Given values are once, few, many or a class for expanded clones.

CDR3nt: TGTGCCAGCAGCCACGGGGTCACTAGCACAGATACGCAGTATTTT
CDR3aa: CASSHGVTSTDTQYF
d_gene: .
abundance: .
j_gene: TRBJ2-3
v_gene: TRBV7-3

CDR3nt: TGTGCCAGCACCCCTAACAGGGCCTCCGCCGGGGAGCTGTTTTTT
CDR3aa: CASTPNRASAGELFF
d_gene: .
abundance: .
j_gene: TRBJ2-2
v_gene: TRBV2

CDR3nt: TGTGCCAGCAATTTGGCCGGGGAGACTAACTATGGCTACACCTTC
CDR3aa: CASNLAGETNYGYTF
d_gene: .
abundance: .
j_gene: TRBJ1-2
v_gene: TRBV27

CDR3nt: TGTGCCACCTCGCTCGGACAGGGAGCTTATAATGAAAAACTGTTTTTT
CDR3aa: CATSLGQGAYNEKLFF
d_gene: TRBD1
abundance: .
j_gene: TRBJ1-4
v_gene: TRBV24-1

CDR3nt: TGTGCCAGCAGCCCCGGGGGGCAGAACACTGAAGCTTTCTTT
CDR3aa: CASSPGGQNTEAFF
d_gene: .
abundance: few
j_gene: TRBJ1-1
v_gene: TRBV5-6

CDR3nt: TGTGCCAGCTCACCACCGAGGCCCGGTTCCCACTCTTATACGCAGTATTTT
CDR3aa: CASSPPRPGSHSYTQYF
d_gene: .
abundance: .
j_gene: TRBJ2-3
v_gene: TRBV18

CDR3nt: TGTGCCGCGGGGGCGGGAAATTGGGATGGCTACACCTTC
CDR3aa: CAAGAGNWDGYTF
d_gene: .
abundance: .
j_gene: TRBJ1-2
v_gene: TRBV10-3

CDR3nt: TGTGCCAGCAGTGAAGTGGCTAGCGGGGGCCCAATGAACGAGCAGTACTTC
CDR3aa: CASSEVASGGPMNEQYF
d_gene: TRBD2
abundance: once
j_gene: TRBJ2-7
v_gene: TRBV6-1

CDR3nt: TGTGCCAGCAGCTCATTAAGGGGGACCCGGGGCACTGAAGCTTTCTTT
CDR3aa: CASSSLRGTRGTEAFF
d_gene: .
abundance: .
j_gene: TRBJ1-1
v_gene: TRBV11-2

CDR3nt: TGTGCCAGCTCACTGGGTGCGGGGGCGACCTCCTACGAGCAGTACTTC
CDR3aa: CASSLGAGATSYEQYF
d_gene: .
abundance: .
j_gene: TRBJ2-7
v_gene: TRBV18

CDR3nt: TGCGCCAGCAGCTTGCGGACAGGGGAATACGAGCAGTACTTC
CDR3aa: CASSLRTGEYEQYF
d_gene: TRBD1
abundance: .
j_gene: TRBJ2-7
v_gene: TRBV5-1